This paragraph covers one TCR beta chain sequence. What it recognizes is unknown. The data are from a study of vaccination effects on CD4 cells after COVID-19. Study-wide context: Sequencing followed a ViraFEST assay step that expanded antigen-specific CD4+ T cells with viral peptide pools. Study findings and constraints: In the late period after vaccination, infection- and vaccine-induced clones contracted markedly. Healthy vaccinees showed cross-reactivity with common cold coronaviruses in only 1 of 255 vaccine-induced clones.

Clones were sequenced by immunoSEQ multiplex PCR, and TCRdb holds only the in-frame ones, with some missing. The table shows around 70,000 clones, with approximately 80% occurring only once. The trim removed 5 bases at V and 4 bases at J, leaving 8 bases unmatched. Germline values: CDR1 SGHTA, CDR2 FQGTGA. CDR3 length equals 16 residues. Culture lasted 10 days before CD4+ T cell isolation. Vaccinated participants had no history of SARS-CoV-2 infection and tested negative for nucleocapsid antibodies. The chain has TRBV7-3 and TRBJ2-2; 9 bases are a match to TRBD1. The TCR originated in a human donor who received a COVID-19 vaccine. Sequences were derived from CD4+ T cells from PBMCs cultured without peptide, sampled before COVID-19 vaccination. CDR3 sequence reads: CASSLTGTGTTGELFF. The CDR3 DNA is TGTGCCAGCAGCCTCACCGGGACAGGGACCACCGGGGAGCTGTTTTTT.